Detailed here is one T cell receptor (beta chain). The antigen remains undetermined. The data were produced by immunoSEQ multiplex PCR, yet TCRdb's version contains in-frame clones alone and is incomplete. The data show under 90,000 clones, around 93% seen once. This sample stems from a study of OX40 agonist ivuxolimab in advanced cancers. Study at large: Two cutaneous melanoma patients and one hepatocellular carcinoma patient, three in all, had partial responses.

Study findings and constraints: Low normalized T-cell clonal expansion was additionally recorded for some nonresponders.

The clonotype originates from an adult with an advanced solid tumor such as melanoma, head and neck, liver or kidney cancer. Sample: CD4+ or CD8+ T cells sorted from blood, taken in a trial of the OX40 agonist ivuxolimab.

This CDR3 is CASKGLAGPYNEQFF. The CDR3 bases are TGTGCCAGTAAGGGACTAGCCGGCCCCTACAATGAGCAGTTCTTC. The chain recombines TRBV19 with TRBJ2-1, with 9 bases matching TRBD2. V dropped 7 bases and J dropped 2; count of bases not matched to a gene: 6. The CDR3 length is 15 residues. CDR1 and CDR2 (germline): LNHDA, SQIVND (reference sequence).